This T cell receptor (beta chain) is drawn from a study of blood T cell repertoires in COVID-19. Per the germline V gene, CDR1 is MGHDK and CDR2 is SYGVNS. Trimming took off 6 bases at V and 0 bases at J, with 6 bases between the two ends. The length of the CDR3 is 14 residues. TCRdb's table, derived via immunoSEQ multiplex PCR, lists solely in-frame clones and lacks some. The sample has over 130,000 clones, about 83% seen once; the top ten hold over 15%. The sequence came from a man aged 50-59 years with acute or convalescent COVID-19. Sequencing was done on a sample of peripheral blood. The rearrangement links TRBV25-1 to TRBJ1-6; D not resolved. CDR3 in amino acids: CASRESSYNSPLHF. The CDR3 nucleotides are TGTGCCAGCAGGGAGAGCTCCTATAATTCACCCCTCCACTTT.